The 16 T cell receptor beta chains below were found in one sample sequenced in a study of neoadjuvant anti-PD-1 for oral cavity cancer. The data were produced by immunoSEQ multiplex PCR, yet TCRdb's version contains in-frame clones alone and is incomplete. The top ten clones hold 2.5% to 3% of a sample with 55,000 to 75,000 clones, approximately 87% of them seen once. Time point reported: after neoadjuvant nivolumab, at surgical resection. Specimen: PBMCs, collected after nivolumab (anti-PD-1) treatment. The receptors here all came from a person aged 35 to 85 with oral cavity squamous cell carcinoma.

This chain joins TRBV4-2 and TRBJ1-1; 7 bases match TRBD1. After removal of 3 bases from V and 8 bases from J, the junction contained 3 bases not matched to a gene. The V gene's germline CDR1 is LGHNA and CDR2 YNFKEQ. There are 12 residues in the CDR3. The CDR3: CASSHRGGEAFF. DNA for the CDR3: TGTGCCAGCAGCCATAGAGGGGGCGAAGCTTTCTTT.

V gene TRBV27 combines with J gene TRBJ2-7; no firm D call. Per the germline V gene, CDR1 is MNHEY and CDR2 is SMNVEV (reference sequence). V was cut by 6 bases and J by 2 bases, with 14 bases left in between. The CDR3 has 14 residues. CDR3 in DNA: TGTGCCAGCAGCCTACACGGTGGGACCTACGAGCAGTACTTC. Protein: CASSLHGGTYEQYF.

V and J are TRBV18 and TRBJ1-3, with 7 nucleotides matching TRBD1. There are 15 residues in the CDR3. V shed 5 bases and J 4 bases; nucleotides not matched to a gene: 8. From germline, CDR1 is KGHSH and CDR2 LQKENI. For the CDR3, the DNA is TGTGCCAGCTCAGACGGGACAGCCAACGGAAACACCATATATTTT. This encodes CASSDGTANGNTIYF.

This chain uses TRBV30 with TRBJ2-7, with 7 bases matching TRBD1. The CDR3 extends over 14 amino acids. The germline gives CDR1 GTSNPN, CDR2 SVGIG (reference sequence). V lost 3 bases to trimming and J lost 0 bases; unmatched junction nucleotides: 5. CDR3 loop: CAWRGQSYSYEQYF. The CDR3 region has the DNA TGTGCCTGGAGGGGACAGTCCTACTCCTACGAGCAGTACTTC. The whole variable domain, remainder taken from reference TRBV30 and TRBJ2-7, is SQTIHQWPATLVQPVGSPLSLECTVEGTSNPNLYWYRQAAGRGLQLLFYSVGIGQISSEVPQNLSASRPQDRQFILSSKKLLLSDSGFYLCAWRGQSYSYEQYFGPGTRLTVT.

The V gene is TRBV5-1, the J gene TRBJ2-5; no clear D. Germline V gene data show CDR1 as SGHRS and CDR2 as YFSETQ. This CDR3 region has 13 residues. V was shortened by 1 base and J by 7 bases, with 11 bases between the two germline ends. CDR3 sequence reads: CASSLTQFATQYF. CDR3 nucleotide sequence: TGCGCCAGCAGCTTGACGCAGTTCGCGACCCAGTACTTC.

The chain has TRBV6-1 and TRBJ2-1; TRBD1 is a possible D gene (6 bases). Germline loops: CDR1 MNHNS, CDR2 SASEGT. V was pared by 5 bases and J by 4 bases, with 12 bases between. The CDR3 extends over 14 amino acids. CDR3 residues: CASSLQGAYNEQFF. DNA for the CDR3: TGTGCCAGCAGTTTACAGGGCGCATACAATGAGCAGTTCTTC.

This chain connects TRBV5-1 to TRBJ1-1; 7 bases map to TRBD1. Germline-derived CDR1 and CDR2 are SGHRS and YFSETQ. The CDR3 contains 13 residues. V was pared by 3 bases and J by 5 bases, with 4 bases of the junction left unmatched. The CDR3 is CASSSRGGTEAFF. The CDR3 DNA is TGCGCCAGCAGCTCCAGGGGGGGAACTGAAGCTTTCTTT.

This clone was found a few times. The J gene is TRBJ2-3, the V gene TRBV5-1; no reliable D call. This CDR3 is built from 12 residues. Trimming stripped 2 bases from V and 3 bases from J, with 4 bases between. Germline CDR1 reads SGHRS; CDR2 reads YFSETQ. CDR3: CASSFATDTQYF. CDR3 DNA sequence: TGCGCCAGCAGCTTCGCGACAGATACGCAGTATTTT.

The V and J genes are TRBV2 and TRBJ2-7; 12 bases map to TRBD2. With V trimmed by 4 bases and J by 8 bases, 9 bases remained unmatched. Germline values: CDR1 SNHLY, CDR2 FYNNEI. The CDR3 covers 15 residues. The DNA for the CDR3 is TGTGCCAGCAGTGTTGGGACTAGCGGGCCAGTGAAGCAGTACTTC. This encodes CASSVGTSGPVKQYF.

The V call is TRBV5-5, the J call TRBJ1-3; perhaps TRBD1 as D (5 bases). The CDR3 is 17 residues long. Germline V gives CDR1 SGHKS, CDR2 YYEKEE (reference sequence). Trimming pared 3 bases from V and 0 bases from J, leaving 16 bases between. CDR3 coding DNA: TGTGCCAGCAGCTACTCCGGGACTTGGGTCTCTGGAAACACCATATATTTT. It specifies CASSYSGTWVSGNTIYF.

This clone was counted a few times. The V gene is TRBV2, the J gene TRBJ1-3; D unclear. Germline loops: CDR1 SNHLY, CDR2 FYNNEI. V dropped 6 bases and J dropped 2 bases, with 11 bases sitting between them. The CDR3 is 14 residues long. The CDR3 protein is CASSGAGTGNTIYF. The CDR3 region has the DNA TGTGCCAGCAGCGGAGCGGGGACTGGAAACACCATATATTTT. Using reference TRBV2 and TRBJ1-3 for the parts outside the CDR3, the full variable domain is EPEVTQTPSHQVTQMGQEVILRCVPISNHLYFYWYRQILGQKVEFLVSFYNNEISEKSEIFDDQFSVERPDGSNFTLKIRSTKLEDSAMYFCASSGAGTGNTIYFGEGSWLTVV.

The CDR3 bases are TGTGCCAGCAGTGGAACGGGGGGGGTTCCCCCAGAGACCCAGTACTTC. It specifies CASSGTGGVPPETQYF. The V call is TRBV2, the J call TRBJ2-5; 8 bases align to TRBD2. This CDR3 region has 16 residues. CDR1 and CDR2 from the germline V gene are SNHLY and FYNNEI. Trimming took 4 bases from V and 4 from J; bases not matched to a gene: 11.

The chain employs TRBV9 and TRBJ1-1; maybe TRBD1 (6 bases). Trimming removed 7 bases from V and 4 bases from J, with 8 bases in between. The CDR3 runs to 11 residues. The germline gives CDR1 SGDLS, CDR2 YYNGEE. The chain's CDR3 is CASGGGTEAFF. Written as DNA, the CDR3 is TGTGCCAGCGGAGGGGGCACTGAAGCTTTCTTT.

This chain links TRBV14 with TRBJ2-5; D ambiguous. Germline loops: CDR1 SGHDN, CDR2 FVKESK. Trimming shortened V by 0 bases and J by 5 bases, and 4 bases separated the two germline ends. This CDR3 region has 12 residues. This CDR3 reads CASSQESETQYF. The DNA for the CDR3 is TGTGCCAGCAGCCAAGAGTCCGAGACCCAGTACTTC.

J is TRBJ2-1 and V is TRBV5-1; D is undetermined. CDR3 length: 14 amino acids. The germline CDR1 and CDR2 sequences are SGHRS and YFSETQ. V lost 3 bases to trimming and J lost 6 bases, with 13 bases between them. This CDR3 reads CASSSEIRSNEQFF. As DNA, the CDR3 is TGCGCCAGCAGCTCGGAGATACGGAGCAATGAGCAGTTCTTC.

V usage is TRBV6-5 and J usage is TRBJ1-2, with D maybe TRBD1 (5 bases). There are 15 residues in the CDR3. Germline lookup yields CDR1 MNHEY and CDR2 SVGAGI. V shed 5 bases and J shed 5 bases, with 18 bases lying between them. The CDR3 DNA sequence: TGTGCCAGCAGTCCTAAGCCCGCCGGGGGATATGGCTACACCTTC. It is translated as CASSPKPAGGYGYTF.